The clone carrying this TCR beta chain has just a few counts. What it recognizes is unknown. V lost 6 bases to trimming and J lost 0 bases, with 12 bases between them. This CDR3 has 14 residues. Looked up from germline, CDR1 is MNHNS and CDR2 is SASEGT. Using a J-beta primer mix together with a sample-barcoded 5' primer, a second PCR was run for roughly 6 to 12 cycles. Sequencing of every sample gave 2.5 million or more CDR3-containing paired-end reads. TCRdb reprocessed the 5' RACE reads via MiXCR and lists one record per CDR3 protein. The sample consists of 1.5 million or so distinct CDR3 sequences, less than 45% of them appearing once. The sample is drawn from a study of blood T cells in healthy people across ages. Researchers collected approximately 9.5 milliliters of peripheral blood from every single donor. Overall study results and limits: Diversity figures based on one million T cells were deemed too low.

This clonotype was obtained from a young woman in good health. The chain is built from TRBV6-1 and TRBJ2-7; possible D gene TRBD1, 6 bases. Sample: blood. In DNA, the CDR3 is TGTGCCAGCAGCAGGGGCTTGACCTCCTACGAGCAGTACTTC. Translation gives CASSRGLTSYEQYF.